Listed below are T cell receptor beta chains from one sample, sequenced in a study of blood T cell repertoires in COVID-19. Profiled with immunoSEQ multiplex PCR; TCRdb holds only in-frame clones, not every one. This table has under 250,000 clones, roughly 90% appearing once. What was sequenced was PBMCs or T cells enriched from blood (not recorded which). These TCRs come from a woman aged 30 to 39 with acute COVID-19. CDR3s include the opening cysteine and the closing phenylalanine or tryptophan. D genes are given only for firm matches. Some rows mark clone size as missing; the rest say once, few, many or name a class of expanded clone.

d_gene: NA; j_gene: TRBJ1-1; len: 15; abundance: NA; v_gene: TRBV3-1/TRBV3-2; CDR3nt: TGTGCCAGCAGCCAAGGTATTGGGCCGATGGGTGAAGCTTTCTTT; CDR3aa: CASSQGIGPMGEAFF
d_gene: NA; j_gene: TRBJ1-1; len: 15; abundance: once; v_gene: TRBV6-1; CDR3nt: TGTGCCAGCACCCTGGCGAGGGTACGTGACACTGAAGCTTTCTTT; CDR3aa: CASTLARVRDTEAFF
d_gene: NA; j_gene: TRBJ1-3; len: 15; abundance: once; v_gene: TRBV4-1; CDR3nt: TGCGCCAGCAGCCGGATACAGGGATTTAAGGACACCATATATTTT; CDR3aa: CASSRIQGFKDTIYF
d_gene: NA; j_gene: TRBJ2-1; len: 15; abundance: NA; v_gene: TRBV19; CDR3nt: TGTGCCAGTAGTCTTGGGGGACTTTCACCCAATGAGCAGTTCTTC; CDR3aa: CASSLGGLSPNEQFF
d_gene: TRBD2; j_gene: TRBJ2-3; len: 17; abundance: NA; v_gene: TRBV4-3; CDR3nt: TGCGCCAGCAGCGCTTGGGGGACTAGCGGGGTCACAGATACGCAGTATTTT; CDR3aa: CASSAWGTSGVTDTQYF
d_gene: NA; j_gene: TRBJ1-4; len: 15; abundance: NA; v_gene: TRBV11-2; CDR3nt: TGTGCCAGCAGCTTAGGGAGGGCAACTAATGAAAAACTGTTTTTT; CDR3aa: CASSLGRATNEKLFF
d_gene: NA; j_gene: TRBJ1-2; len: 14; abundance: NA; v_gene: TRBV11-2; CDR3nt: TGTGCCAGCAGCATATCTACAGGAAACTATGGCTACACCTTC; CDR3aa: CASSISTGNYGYTF
d_gene: NA; j_gene: TRBJ1-1; len: 14; abundance: NA; v_gene: TRBV7-2; CDR3nt: TGTGCCAGCAGCTTATCGCTACAGGGAACTGAAGCTTTCTTT; CDR3aa: CASSLSLQGTEAFF
d_gene: NA; j_gene: TRBJ1-4; len: 14; abundance: NA; v_gene: TRBV5-6; CDR3nt: TGTGCCAGCAGCTTGGCAGGGGTAGGTGAAAAACTGTTTTTT; CDR3aa: CASSLAGVGEKLFF
d_gene: TRBD2; j_gene: TRBJ2-7; len: 17; abundance: NA; v_gene: TRBV5-1; CDR3nt: TGCGCCAGCAGCTTGAGAGTAGCGGGGGGTTCCGGCTACGAGCAGTACTTC; CDR3aa: CASSLRVAGGSGYEQYF
d_gene: TRBD2; j_gene: TRBJ2-1; len: 16; abundance: NA; v_gene: TRBV4-2; CDR3nt: TGTGCCAGCAGCCACCCTAGCGGGGGCTCCTACAATGAGCAGTTCTTC; CDR3aa: CASSHPSGGSYNEQFF
d_gene: TRBD1; j_gene: TRBJ1-1; len: 15; abundance: NA; v_gene: TRBV7-2; CDR3nt: TGTGCCAGCAGCTTAGGTGGGGACAGTAGCACTGAAGCTTTCTTT; CDR3aa: CASSLGGDSSTEAFF
d_gene: NA; j_gene: TRBJ2-7; len: 13; abundance: NA; v_gene: TRBV12-3/TRBV12-4; CDR3nt: TGTGCCAGCAGTTTAGTAAGAGCCGACGAGCAGTACTTC; CDR3aa: CASSLVRADEQYF
d_gene: NA; j_gene: TRBJ1-5; len: 13; abundance: NA; v_gene: TRBV5-8; CDR3nt: TGTGCCAGCAGACAAGGGGGTGATCAGCCCCAGCATTTT; CDR3aa: CASRQGGDQPQHF
d_gene: NA; j_gene: TRBJ1-2; len: 15; abundance: NA; v_gene: TRBV19; CDR3nt: TGTGCCAGTAGTATGGACGGGGGTTCAAACTATGGCTACACCTTC; CDR3aa: CASSMDGGSNYGYTF
d_gene: TRBD1; j_gene: TRBJ1-1; len: 12; abundance: NA; v_gene: TRBV19; CDR3nt: TGTGCCGCACAGGGGGCGGCAACTGAAGCTTTCTTT; CDR3aa: CAAQGAATEAFF
d_gene: NA; j_gene: TRBJ1-1; len: 15; abundance: once; v_gene: TRBV27; CDR3nt: TGTGCCAGCACCCGATCCGGTAGCGTGGACACTGAAGCTTTCTTT; CDR3aa: CASTRSGSVDTEAFF
d_gene: NA; j_gene: TRBJ2-3; len: 17; abundance: NA; v_gene: TRBV19; CDR3nt: TGTGCCAGTAGTATAGATCTTGAATCAGGGAGCACAGATACGCAGTATTTT; CDR3aa: CASSIDLESGSTDTQYF
d_gene: TRBD2; j_gene: TRBJ2-5; len: 15; abundance: NA; v_gene: TRBV27; CDR3nt: TGTGCCAGCAGCGAGAGCGGGGGGCTCCAAGAGACCCAGTACTTC; CDR3aa: CASSESGGLQETQYF
d_gene: NA; j_gene: TRBJ1-3; len: 14; abundance: NA; v_gene: TRBV4-1; CDR3nt: TGCGCCAGCAGCCAAACAGGGAAGGGAAACACCATATATTTT; CDR3aa: CASSQTGKGNTIYF
d_gene: TRBD2; j_gene: TRBJ2-3; len: 15; abundance: NA; v_gene: TRBV4-1; CDR3nt: TGCGCCAGCAGCCCGACCGACCGGGGGGAAGATACGCAGTATTTT; CDR3aa: CASSPTDRGEDTQYF
d_gene: NA; j_gene: TRBJ1-5; len: 15; abundance: NA; v_gene: TRBV27; CDR3nt: TGTGCCAGCAGTTTATCAACCGGGTTCGGTCAGCCCCAGCATTTT; CDR3aa: CASSLSTGFGQPQHF
d_gene: NA; j_gene: TRBJ2-1; len: 16; abundance: NA; v_gene: TRBV7-9; CDR3nt: TGTGCCAGCAGCCAAGAACAGTACCGCTCCTACAATGAGCAGTTCTTC; CDR3aa: CASSQEQYRSYNEQFF
d_gene: NA; j_gene: TRBJ1-2; len: 15; abundance: NA; v_gene: TRBV5-5; CDR3nt: TGTGCCAGCAGCCTCGGACAGATCTCTAACTATGGCTACACCTTC; CDR3aa: CASSLGQISNYGYTF
d_gene: NA; j_gene: TRBJ1-1; len: 16; abundance: NA; v_gene: TRBV7-9; CDR3nt: TGTGCCAGCAGCTTGGGCTTCAGGGGCCGTTGGACTGAAGCTTTCTTT; CDR3aa: CASSLGFRGRWTEAFF
d_gene: TRBD1; j_gene: TRBJ1-1; len: 13; abundance: NA; v_gene: TRBV7-9; CDR3nt: TGTGCCAGCAGCTTAACAGGGGGCACTGAAGCTTTCTTT; CDR3aa: CASSLTGGTEAFF
d_gene: NA; j_gene: TRBJ1-5; len: 14; abundance: NA; v_gene: TRBV4-3; CDR3nt: TGCGCCAGCAGCCAAGACAGGGAAGTACAGCCCCAGCATTTT; CDR3aa: CASSQDREVQPQHF
d_gene: TRBD1; j_gene: TRBJ2-5; len: 16; abundance: NA; v_gene: TRBV5-1; CDR3nt: TGCGCCAGCAGCTCTCCCGTTATGACAGGGCAAGAGACCCAGTACTTC; CDR3aa: CASSSPVMTGQETQYF
d_gene: NA; j_gene: TRBJ1-1; len: 14; abundance: NA; v_gene: TRBV4-1; CDR3nt: TGCGCCAGCAGGCTTAACTACAGGGAGACTGAAGCTTTCTTT; CDR3aa: CASRLNYRETEAFF
d_gene: NA; j_gene: TRBJ1-2; len: 17; abundance: NA; v_gene: TRBV4-1; CDR3nt: TGCGCCAGCAGCCAAATGCCCGGCCAGGCAGCTAACTATGGCTACACCTTC; CDR3aa: CASSQMPGQAANYGYTF
d_gene: NA; j_gene: TRBJ1-3; len: 13; abundance: NA; v_gene: TRBV2; CDR3nt: TGTGCCAGCAGGGGCCTCTCTGGAAACACCATATATTTT; CDR3aa: CASRGLSGNTIYF
d_gene: NA; j_gene: TRBJ2-3; len: 16; abundance: NA; v_gene: TRBV19; CDR3nt: TGTGCCAGTAGTATAGCGGGTCACCGGGGCACAGATACGCAGTATTTT; CDR3aa: CASSIAGHRGTDTQYF
d_gene: NA; j_gene: TRBJ1-2; len: 15; abundance: NA; v_gene: TRBV6-5; CDR3nt: TGTGCCAGCAGTTACCGGGGGGGAACGACCTATGGCTACACCTTC; CDR3aa: CASSYRGGTTYGYTF
d_gene: TRBD1; j_gene: TRBJ2-2; len: 15; abundance: NA; v_gene: TRBV6-5; CDR3nt: TGTGCCAGTACAAAACAGGGGGAGAACACCGGGGAGCTGTTTTTT; CDR3aa: CASTKQGENTGELFF
d_gene: NA; j_gene: TRBJ1-2; len: 16; abundance: NA; v_gene: TRBV6-1; CDR3nt: TGTGCCAGCAGTGAAATGGGCCAGGACACCTACTATGGCTACACCTTC; CDR3aa: CASSEMGQDTYYGYTF
d_gene: NA; j_gene: TRBJ1-3; len: 15; abundance: NA; v_gene: TRBV13; CDR3nt: TGTGCCAGCAGCGGGGACGGGAGCTCTGGAAACACCATATATTTT; CDR3aa: CASSGDGSSGNTIYF
d_gene: TRBD1; j_gene: TRBJ1-4; len: 14; abundance: NA; v_gene: TRBV18; CDR3nt: TGTGCCAGCTCACGGGACAGATCAGATGAAAAACTGTTTTTT; CDR3aa: CASSRDRSDEKLFF
d_gene: NA; j_gene: TRBJ2-5; len: 13; abundance: once; v_gene: TRBV20-1; CDR3nt: TGCAGTGCTAGTTCCGGGAACCAAGAGACCCAGTACTTC; CDR3aa: CSASSGNQETQYF
d_gene: TRBD1; j_gene: TRBJ2-2; len: 17; abundance: NA; v_gene: TRBV4-1; CDR3nt: TGCGCCAGCAGCCAGGCACTCGGACAGGTGAACACCGGGGAGCTGTTTTTT; CDR3aa: CASSQALGQVNTGELFF
d_gene: TRBD2; j_gene: TRBJ2-7; len: 15; abundance: NA; v_gene: TRBV11-2; CDR3nt: TGTGCCAGCAGCCTCTTACTAGCGTTAATACACGAGCAGTACTTC; CDR3aa: CASSLLLALIHEQYF
d_gene: TRBD2; j_gene: TRBJ2-4; len: 19; abundance: once; v_gene: TRBV18; CDR3nt: TGTGCCAGCTCACCTCTCGGACTAGCGGGGGGACTAGCCAAAAACATTCAGTACTTC; CDR3aa: CASSPLGLAGGLAKNIQYF
d_gene: NA; j_gene: TRBJ1-1; len: 14; abundance: NA; v_gene: TRBV5-5; CDR3nt: TGTGCCAGCACCCCGACCGGCGGAGACACTGAAGCTTTCTTT; CDR3aa: CASTPTGGDTEAFF
d_gene: NA; j_gene: TRBJ1-3; len: 13; abundance: NA; v_gene: TRBV5-1; CDR3nt: TGCGCCAGCAGTGCACACTCTGGAAACACCATATATTTT; CDR3aa: CASSAHSGNTIYF
d_gene: NA; j_gene: TRBJ1-2; len: 14; abundance: NA; v_gene: TRBV6-5; CDR3nt: TGTGCCAGCAAAGGGGGGGCGGCTAACTATGGCTACACCTTC; CDR3aa: CASKGGAANYGYTF
d_gene: TRBD1; j_gene: TRBJ2-1; len: 12; abundance: NA; v_gene: TRBV27; CDR3nt: TGTGCCAGCAGTTTATCTGGGACAGAGGAGTTCTTC; CDR3aa: CASSLSGTEEFF
d_gene: TRBD2; j_gene: TRBJ2-7; len: 13; abundance: NA; v_gene: TRBV11-2; CDR3nt: TGTGCCAGCAGCTCGGGGGGGGACTACGAGCAGTACTTC; CDR3aa: CASSSGGDYEQYF
d_gene: TRBD1; j_gene: TRBJ1-6; len: 13; abundance: NA; v_gene: TRBV6-5; CDR3nt: TGTGCCGCATGCAGGGGGCACGGTTCACCCCTCCACTTT; CDR3aa: CAACRGHGSPLHF
d_gene: TRBD2; j_gene: TRBJ2-3; len: 20; abundance: NA; v_gene: TRBV6-1; CDR3nt: TGTGCCAGCAGTGCCTTCGGGACTAGCGGGGGGACTACCCGCAGGGATACGCAGTATTTT; CDR3aa: CASSAFGTSGGTTRRDTQYF
d_gene: TRBD2; j_gene: TRBJ2-5; len: 16; abundance: NA; v_gene: TRBV2; CDR3nt: TGTGCCAGCACCGACCGGGCTAGCGGTACCCAAGAGACCCAGTACTTC; CDR3aa: CASTDRASGTQETQYF
d_gene: NA; j_gene: TRBJ1-3; len: 13; abundance: NA; v_gene: TRBV3-1/TRBV3-2; CDR3nt: TGTGCCAGCAGCCACAGGGGCGGAAACACCATATATTTT; CDR3aa: CASSHRGGNTIYF
d_gene: TRBD2; j_gene: TRBJ2-7; len: 13; abundance: NA; v_gene: TRBV6-5; CDR3nt: TGTGGAGCGGGGAGGCCCCCGTTCTACGAGCAGTACTTC; CDR3aa: CGAGRPPFYEQYF
d_gene: NA; j_gene: TRBJ2-1; len: 16; abundance: NA; v_gene: TRBV4-2; CDR3nt: TGTGCCAGCAGCCGGGCGGGTGTGGGACTTTACAATGAGCAGTTCTTC; CDR3aa: CASSRAGVGLYNEQFF
d_gene: TRBD1; j_gene: TRBJ2-5; len: 14; abundance: NA; v_gene: TRBV4-1; CDR3nt: TGCGCCAGCAGCCAACAGGGGGCCCAAGAGACCCAGTACTTC; CDR3aa: CASSQQGAQETQYF
d_gene: NA; j_gene: TRBJ2-2; len: 16; abundance: NA; v_gene: TRBV5-1; CDR3nt: TGCGCCAGCAGCTTTTGGTCAGGGGTGAACACCGGGGAGCTGTTTTTT; CDR3aa: CASSFWSGVNTGELFF
d_gene: NA; j_gene: TRBJ2-1; len: 12; abundance: NA; v_gene: TRBV10-1; CDR3nt: TGCGCCAGCAGTGAGAGCGGGCTCAGTCGAATCTTC; CDR3aa: CASSESGLSRIF
d_gene: TRBD2; j_gene: TRBJ2-5; len: 16; abundance: NA; v_gene: TRBV7-2; CDR3nt: TGTGCCAGCAGCCATGGGTCTAGCGGGGGACAAGAGACCCAGTACTTC; CDR3aa: CASSHGSSGGQETQYF
d_gene: NA; j_gene: TRBJ2-1; len: 18; abundance: NA; v_gene: TRBV4-2; CDR3nt: TGTGCCAGCAGCCAAGATTATCAGGGGGCGGGGGCCTACAATGAGCAGTTCTTC; CDR3aa: CASSQDYQGAGAYNEQFF
d_gene: NA; j_gene: TRBJ1-5; len: 15; abundance: few; v_gene: TRBV4-1; CDR3nt: TGCGCCAGCAGCCTCGACCAGGGTAGCAATCAGCCCCAGCATTTT; CDR3aa: CASSLDQGSNQPQHF
d_gene: TRBD1; j_gene: TRBJ2-3; len: 16; abundance: NA; v_gene: TRBV11-3; CDR3nt: TGTGCCAGCAGTCCCGGGCGGACAGGCTCCACAGATACGCAGTATTTT; CDR3aa: CASSPGRTGSTDTQYF